What follows describes a single T cell receptor beta chain. The target antigen is unknown. The primer mix had 60 Vbeta and 13 Jbeta primers. The assay was immunoSEQ multiplex PCR, and TCRdb's table has in-frame clones only and misses some. The profile shows over 95,000 clones, around 77% of them singletons. These data come from a study of cytomegalovirus exposure and HLA in healthy donors. Study outcomes and limitations: In a later analysis, HLA-C alleles had the fewest associated TCRs, DRB1 alleles the most. A later analysis appeared to link common viral pathogens to several of the most significant clusters. The study dropped some indistinguishable V segments, TRBV6-2 and TRBV6-3 among them.

The CDR3 extends over 12 amino acids. Germline V CDR1 and CDR2: MNHNS, SASEGT. Trimming took 11 bases from V and 2 from J, leaving 12 bases between them. The chain employs TRBV6-1 and TRBJ1-2; D is undetermined. The origin of this receptor is a woman between 25 and 40 years old in good health and CMV-seropositive. Source material: PBMCs. The CDR3 DNA reads as TGTGCCGGTACCGGAGGGAACTATGGCTACACCTTC. Translating it yields CAGTGGNYGYTF.